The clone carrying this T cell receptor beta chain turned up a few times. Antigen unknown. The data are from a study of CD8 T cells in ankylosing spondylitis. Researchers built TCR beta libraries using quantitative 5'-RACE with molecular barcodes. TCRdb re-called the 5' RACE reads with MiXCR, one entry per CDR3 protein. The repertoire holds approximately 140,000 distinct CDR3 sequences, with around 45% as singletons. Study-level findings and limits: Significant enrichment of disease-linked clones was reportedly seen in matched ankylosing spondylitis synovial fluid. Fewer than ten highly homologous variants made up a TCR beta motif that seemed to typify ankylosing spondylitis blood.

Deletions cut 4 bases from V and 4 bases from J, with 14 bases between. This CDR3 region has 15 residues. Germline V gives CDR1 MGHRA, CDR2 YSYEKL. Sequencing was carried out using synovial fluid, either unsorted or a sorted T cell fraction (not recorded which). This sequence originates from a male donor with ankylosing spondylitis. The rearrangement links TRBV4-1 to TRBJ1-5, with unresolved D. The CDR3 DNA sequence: TGCGCCAGCAGCCGCCACGGGATACGAAATCAGCCCCAGCATTTT. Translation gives CASSRHGIRNQPQHF.